This T cell receptor beta chain was identified during a study of cytomegalovirus exposure and HLA in healthy donors. A multiplex PCR was run with 60 Vbeta primers and 13 Jbeta primers. Sequenced by immunoSEQ multiplex PCR; TCRdb stores in-frame clones only, minus some. The sample includes approximately 240,000 clones, over 80% seen only once; the top ten take 5% to 6.5%. This clone was picked up a small number of times. Per the germline V gene, CDR1 is MGHRA and CDR2 is YSYEKL. The V end lost 1 base, the J end lost 11 bases, and 20 bases lay between the germline ends. The CDR3 loop spans 15 amino acids.

The sample consisted of PBMCs. The TCR originated in a woman aged 40 to 50 in good health and CMV-seropositive. The genes are TRBV4-1 and TRBJ1-1; D remains ambiguous. The CDR3 spells CASSQVPGVRRSAFF. CDR3 nucleotide sequence: TGCGCCAGCAGCCAAGTTCCGGGTGTAAGGCGGAGTGCTTTCTTT.